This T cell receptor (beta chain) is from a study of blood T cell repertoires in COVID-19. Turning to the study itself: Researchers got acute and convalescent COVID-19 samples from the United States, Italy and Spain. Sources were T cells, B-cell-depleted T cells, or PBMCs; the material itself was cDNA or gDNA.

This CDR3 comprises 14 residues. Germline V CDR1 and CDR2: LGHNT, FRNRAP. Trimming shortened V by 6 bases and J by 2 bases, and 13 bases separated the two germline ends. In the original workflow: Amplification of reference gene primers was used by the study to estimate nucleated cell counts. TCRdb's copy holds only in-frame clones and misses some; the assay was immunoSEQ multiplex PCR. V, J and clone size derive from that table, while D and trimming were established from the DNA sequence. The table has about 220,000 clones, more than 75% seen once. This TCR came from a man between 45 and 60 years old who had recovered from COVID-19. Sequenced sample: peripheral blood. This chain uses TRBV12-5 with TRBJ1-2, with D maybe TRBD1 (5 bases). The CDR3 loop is CASGPKTGNYGYTF. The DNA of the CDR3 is TGTGCTAGTGGCCCAAAAACAGGAAACTATGGCTACACCTTC.